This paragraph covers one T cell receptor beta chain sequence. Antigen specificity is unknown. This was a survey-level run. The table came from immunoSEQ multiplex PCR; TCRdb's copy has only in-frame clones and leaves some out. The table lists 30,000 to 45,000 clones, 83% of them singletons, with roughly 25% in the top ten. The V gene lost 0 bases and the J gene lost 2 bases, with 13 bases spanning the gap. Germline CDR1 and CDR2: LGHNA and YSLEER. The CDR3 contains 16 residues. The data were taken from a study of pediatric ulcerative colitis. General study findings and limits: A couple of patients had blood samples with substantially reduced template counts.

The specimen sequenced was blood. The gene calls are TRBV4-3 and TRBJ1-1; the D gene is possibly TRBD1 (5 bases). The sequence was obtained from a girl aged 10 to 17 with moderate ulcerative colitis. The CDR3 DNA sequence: TGCGCCAGCAGCCAAGATCGGAGGGGCCCTAACACTGAAGCTTTCTTT. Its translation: CASSQDRRGPNTEAFF.